This T cell receptor beta chain was found in a study of immune cell composition in non-small cell lung cancer. Whole-study findings and limits: Tumour TCR-beta clonality showed no significant link to smoking pack-years. Shared sequences between tumour-reactive and dominant in vivo clones were not proven.

Sequencing was performed with immunoSEQ multiplex PCR; in TCRdb, only in-frame clones are kept and a portion is missing. The data contain about 1,500 clones, around 70% of them singletons. About this clone itself: The target antigen is unknown.

The CDR3 is made up of 18 amino acids. Germline V gives CDR1 MNHNS, CDR2 SASEGT. V shed 4 bases and J 5 bases; nucleotides not matched to a gene: 12. The specimen was lung tumor tissue. The V call is TRBV6-1, the J call TRBJ2-3, with 13 bases identical to TRBD2. The source is a human donor with non-small cell lung cancer. The CDR3 is CASSVHGTSGNHVDTQYF. The CDR3, as DNA: TGTGCCAGCAGTGTGCATGGGACTAGCGGGAATCATGTAGATACGCAGTATTTT.